One sample yielded the 11 T cell receptor beta chains listed below, sequenced in a study of cytomegalovirus exposure and HLA in healthy donors. The primer mix had 60 Vbeta and 13 Jbeta primers. Assay used: immunoSEQ multiplex PCR; TCRdb lists only in-frame clones, some missing. The sample has about 95,000 clones, around 71% seen once. The source material was PBMCs. These receptors came from a man aged 60 to 75 in good health and CMV-seronegative.

The table lists this clone with a few counts. Other nucleotide sequences in the sample specify the same CDR3. This sequence joins TRBV18 and TRBJ1-4; 7 positions agree with TRBD1. J was trimmed by 5 bases and V by 4 bases; bases with no gene match: 7. The length of the CDR3 is 15 residues. The germline V gene encodes CDR1 KGHSH and CDR2 LQKENI. CDR3 sequence (DNA): TGTGCCAGCTCACTGAACAGGGGCCCGAATGAAAAACTGTTTTTT. Amino acids: CASSLNRGPNEKLFF.

The chain recombines TRBV27 with TRBJ1-1; 8 bases fit TRBD1. Germline values: CDR1 MNHEY, CDR2 SMNVEV (reference sequence). CDR3 length: 12 amino acids. J was trimmed by 7 bases and V by 4 bases; bases with no gene match: 2. CDR3 protein: CASSYRGSEAFF. CDR3 nucleotides: TGTGCCAGCAGTTACAGGGGGAGTGAAGCTTTCTTT.

A word on this clone: The junction differs from germline at one of its ends, possibly a read error. V and J are TRBV6-5 and TRBJ2-1; D uncertain. In germline, CDR1 is MNHEY, CDR2 SVGAGI. The CDR3 consists of 10 residues. CDR3 in amino acids: CASSYNEQFF. CDR3 bases: TGCGCGAGCTCCTACAATGAGCAGTTCTTC.

The rearrangement uses TRBV11-3 and TRBJ2-5; TRBD2 might be the D (7 bases). V was pared by 5 bases and J by 2 bases, with 15 bases between. The length of the CDR3 is 15 residues. Germline CDR1 is SGHNT and CDR2 is YENEEA. The CDR3 DNA sequence: TGTGCCAGCAGCCGTCGAGGGGGGGTTCAAGAGACCCAGTACTTC. Protein product: CASSRRGGVQETQYF.

Comment on this clone: A read error may produce the germline difference seen at one junction end. V and J are TRBV6-1 and TRBJ1-4; D is undetermined. This CDR3 is built from 14 residues. The V gene's germline CDR1 is MNHNS and CDR2 SASEGT. The CDR3 protein is CASSDPPMGTVNDF. The CDR3 DNA sequence: TGTGCCAGCAGTGACCCACCTATGGGTACAGTAAACGATTTT.

The chain carries TRBV28 and TRBJ2-7; D ambiguous. Trimming pared 3 bases from V and 2 bases from J, leaving 5 bases between. Germline CDR1 reads MDHEN; CDR2 reads SYDVKM. The CDR3 consists of 12 residues. This CDR3 reads CASSLAAYEQYF. Written as DNA, the CDR3 is TGTGCCAGCAGTTTGGCCGCCTACGAGCAGTACTTC.

This clone came up a few times. The V call is TRBV4-1, the J call TRBJ1-1, with TRBD1 matching over 8 bases. Germline V gene sequence: CDR1 MGHRA, CDR2 YSYEKL. Unmatched junction bases numbered 7, after V lost 4 bases and J lost 3 bases. This CDR3 contains 15 residues. The CDR3 nucleotides are TGCGCCAGCAGCCGAGAGCCACAGGGGGACACTGAAGCTTTCTTT. Amino acid sequence: CASSREPQGDTEAFF.

The V and J genes are TRBV5-4 and TRBJ1-2; the D gene is possibly TRBD1 (6 bases). The germline V gene encodes CDR1 SGHNT and CDR2 YYREEE (reference sequence). V lost 4 bases to trimming and J lost 1 base, with 8 bases between them. There are 13 residues in the CDR3. The CDR3 bases are TGTGCCAGCAGCAGGGGGGGTAACTATGGCTACACCTTC. It specifies CASSRGGNYGYTF.

V is TRBV4-3 and J is TRBJ2-3, with 7 bases identical to TRBD2. The CDR3 is 15 residues long. Germline values: CDR1 LGHNA, CDR2 YSLEER. J was trimmed by 1 base and V by 0 bases; bases with no gene match: 1. The CDR3, as DNA: TGCGCCAGCAGCCAAGATCGGGGGGGCACAGATACGCAGTATTTT. Its protein product is CASSQDRGGTDTQYF.

The chain uses TRBV11-2 and TRBJ2-7; D is ambiguous. The V end lost 0 bases, the J end lost 2 bases, and 8 bases lay between the germline ends. The CDR3 has 14 residues. Germline-derived CDR1 and CDR2 are SGHAT and FQNNGV. CDR3 coding DNA: TGTGCCAGCAGCTTAGAACACACAACCTACGAGCAGTACTTC. Translation: CASSLEHTTYEQYF.

This clone occurred a few times. This chain joins TRBV28 and TRBJ1-1; 8 positions agree with TRBD1. Germline CDR1 MDHEN, CDR2 SYDVKM. CDR3 size: 17 residues. J gave up 1 base and V 5 bases, and 12 bases lay outside the gene matches. The CDR3 spells CASSTGGGAAANTEAFF. The CDR3 nucleotides are TGTGCCAGCAGTACAGGGGGAGGGGCAGCAGCGAACACTGAAGCTTTCTTT.